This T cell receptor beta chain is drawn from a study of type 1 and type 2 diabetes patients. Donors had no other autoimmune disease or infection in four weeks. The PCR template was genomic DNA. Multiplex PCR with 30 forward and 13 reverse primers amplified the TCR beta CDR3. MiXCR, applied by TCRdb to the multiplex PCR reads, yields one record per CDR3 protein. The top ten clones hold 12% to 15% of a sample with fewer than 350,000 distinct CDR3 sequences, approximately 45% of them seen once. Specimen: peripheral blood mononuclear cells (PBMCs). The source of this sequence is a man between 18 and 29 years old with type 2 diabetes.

CDR3 in DNA: TGCGCCAGCAGCAGGGATGGACTGTTACAAACGAATCAGCCCCAGCATTTT. It translates to CASSRDGLLQTNQPQHF. The chain uses TRBV5-1 and TRBJ1-5; D not certain. The CDR3 length is 17 residues. Germline CDR1 SGHRS, CDR2 YFSETQ. Trimming took 4 bases from V and 4 from J, leaving 21 bases between them.